Given below is one T cell receptor beta chain in context. Antigen unknown. This sample was taken from a study of vaccination and CD4 T cells after COVID-19. The overall study: Convalescent participants consisted of six males and four females, two being Hispanic. The authors used overlapping spike peptides from SARS-CoV-2, HCoV-NL63, HCoV-OC43 and HCoV-229E to stimulate cells.

V was pared by 5 bases and J by 1 base, with 11 bases of the junction left unmatched. The CDR3 has 17 residues. CDR1 and CDR2 from the germline V gene are MNHNS and SASEGT. CD4+ T cells that had been cultured provided DNA sequenced with the Oncomine TCR Beta short-read assay. Via MiXCR, TCRdb re-called the PCR reads, giving one row per CDR3 protein. The sample lists approximately 16,000 distinct CDR3 sequences; roughly three quarters were seen once. Noted treatment: approximately 9-day PBMC culture with coronavirus spike peptide pools or control peptides (ViraFEST assay). Study findings and constraints: Among those convalescent, a median roughly 89% of reactive clones emerged solely post-vaccination.

The chain has TRBV6-1 and TRBJ1-5, with 7 bases matching TRBD1. The sample taken for sequencing was CD4+ T cells from blood, cultured in vitro. The clonotype was recovered from a human donor who had recovered from COVID-19. The CDR3, as DNA: TGTGCCAGCAGTACGAACGGGGACAGTGGCAGCAATCAGCCCCAGCATTTT. Translated: CASSTNGDSGSNQPQHF.